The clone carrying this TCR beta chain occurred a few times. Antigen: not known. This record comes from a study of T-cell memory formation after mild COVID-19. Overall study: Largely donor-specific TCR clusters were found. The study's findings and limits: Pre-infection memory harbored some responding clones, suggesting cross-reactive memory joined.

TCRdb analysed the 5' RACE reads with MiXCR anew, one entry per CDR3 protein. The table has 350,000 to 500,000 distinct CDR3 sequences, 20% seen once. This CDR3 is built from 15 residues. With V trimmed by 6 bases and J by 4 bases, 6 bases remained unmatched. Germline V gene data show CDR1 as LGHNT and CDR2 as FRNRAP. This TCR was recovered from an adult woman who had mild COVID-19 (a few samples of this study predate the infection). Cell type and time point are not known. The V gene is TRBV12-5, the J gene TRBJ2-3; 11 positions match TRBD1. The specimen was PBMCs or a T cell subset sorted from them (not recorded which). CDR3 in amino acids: CASGRRGQGADTQYF. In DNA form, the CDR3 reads TGTGCTAGTGGCCGGCGGGGACAGGGGGCAGATACGCAGTATTTT.